One and the same sample provided the 32 T cell receptor beta chains below, sequenced in a study of vaccination effects on CD4 cells after COVID-19. Assay used: immunoSEQ multiplex PCR; TCRdb lists only in-frame clones, some missing. Of tens of thousands of clones listed, approximately 67% are singletons. These receptors' targets are unknown. The culture ran for roughly 10 days before CD4+ T cells were isolated. The sample in question was CD4+ T cells from PBMCs cultured without peptide, obtained before COVID-19 vaccination. Receptors were obtained from a human donor who received a COVID-19 vaccine.

V gene TRBV7-9 combines with J gene TRBJ1-2; TRBD1 is a possible D gene (5 bases). The V end lost 2 bases, the J end lost 0 bases, and 7 bases lay between the germline ends. Germline CDR1 reads SEHNR; CDR2 reads FQNEAQ (reference sequence). The CDR3 contains 14 residues. DNA for the CDR3: TGTGCCAGCAGCTTAAGGGGCTCTAACTATGGCTACACCTTC. This gives the protein CASSLRGSNYGYTF. The full variable domain, completed using reference TRBV7-9 and TRBJ1-2, is DTGVSQNPRHKITKRGQNVTFRCDPISEHNRLYWYRQTLGQGPEFLTYFQNEAQLEKSRLLSDRFSAERPKGSFSTLEIQRTEQGDSAMYLCASSLRGSNYGYTFGSGTRLTVV.

The V and J genes are TRBV7-8 and TRBJ1-1, with D possibly matching TRBD1 (5 bases). V was shortened by 4 bases and J by 3 bases, with 12 bases between the two germline ends. Germline loops: CDR1 SGHVS, CDR2 FQNEAQ. The CDR3 has 14 residues. The CDR3 reads CASSSGPRDTEAFF. Written as DNA, the CDR3 is TGTGCCAGCAGCTCGGGACCTCGGGACACTGAAGCTTTCTTT. Filled out from reference TRBV7-8 and TRBJ1-1, the complete variable domain reads GAGVSQSPRYKVAKRGQDVALRCDPISGHVSLFWYQQALGQGPEFLTYFQNEAQLDKSGLPSDRFFAERPEGSVSTLKIQRTQQEDSAVYLCASSSGPRDTEAFFGQGTRLTVV.

J is TRBJ2-5 and V is TRBV11-3; D remains unclear. V shed 5 bases and J shed 4 bases, with 5 bases lying between them. Germline V gives CDR1 SGHNT, CDR2 YENEEA. The CDR3 extends over 11 amino acids. This CDR3 reads CASSKGETQYF. Here the CDR3 DNA reads TGTGCCAGCAGCAAAGGAGAGACCCAGTACTTC.

This rearrangement joins TRBV19 to TRBJ2-2; a possible D gene is TRBD2 (6 bases). The CDR3 extends over 13 amino acids. Trimming removed 3 bases at V and 8 bases at J, with 10 bases between. CDR1 LNHDA and CDR2 SQIVND come from the germline V gene (reference sequence). Here the CDR3 reads CASSIGSAGELFF. The DNA for the CDR3 is TGTGCCAGTAGTATCGGGAGTGCTGGGGAGCTGTTTTTT.

The table lists this clone with a count of one. This rearrangement joins TRBV18 to TRBJ1-6; D not certain. CDR3 length equals 12 residues. Trimming cost V 5 bases and J 7 bases, with 6 bases left between them. CDR1 KGHSH and CDR2 LQKENI come from the germline V gene. The CDR3 DNA sequence: TGTGCCAGCTCAGGAGGGAATTCACCCCTCCACTTT. It codes for CASSGGNSPLHF.

The chain recombines TRBV7-9 with TRBJ2-3, with D perhaps TRBD1 or TRBD2 (5 bases each). The CDR3 covers 14 residues. Germline V CDR1 and CDR2: SEHNR, FQNEAQ (reference sequence). V lost 6 bases and J 2 bases, leaving 12 bases between the germline ends. CDR3 protein: CASRDGALTDTQYF. CDR3 bases: TGTGCCAGCAGGGACGGGGCCCTCACAGATACGCAGTATTTT.

This clone was detected a few times. The chain carries TRBV11-2 and TRBJ1-5; D uncertain. This CDR3 comprises 13 residues. V gave up 1 base and J gave up 5 bases, with 6 bases separating them. Germline V lookup: CDR1 SGHAT, CDR2 FQNNGV. The CDR3 here is CASSLALYQPQHF. The CDR3 DNA reads as TGTGCCAGCAGCTTAGCCCTGTATCAGCCCCAGCATTTT. The variable domain in full, with the rest retrieved from reference TRBV11-2 and TRBJ1-5, is EAGVAQSPRYKIIEKRQSVAFWCNPISGHATLYWYQQILGQGPKLLIQFQNNGVVDDSQLPKDRFSAERLKGVDSTLKIQPAKLEDSAVYLCASSLALYQPQHFGDGTRLSIL.

This clone appeared a single time. The V and J genes are TRBV6-6 and TRBJ1-4; 8 bases map to TRBD1. The CDR3 has 18 amino acids. CDR1 and CDR2 from the germline V gene are MNHNY and SVGAGI (reference sequence). V lost 5 bases and J lost 6; bases outside the gene matches: 17. This CDR3 reads CASSHRTGRKLVDEKLFF. The CDR3 bases are TGTGCCAGCAGTCACAGGACAGGGAGGAAACTCGTCGATGAAAAACTGTTTTTT.

The chain couples TRBV7-9 to TRBJ2-1, with a tentative D call TRBD1 (6 bases). V was clipped by 2 bases and J by 3 bases, with 8 bases between them. CDR3 size: 14 residues. Germline values: CDR1 SEHNR, CDR2 FQNEAQ (reference sequence). CDR3 DNA: TGTGCCAGCAGCTTAACAGGGCTCTACAATGAGCAGTTCTTC. The encoded protein is CASSLTGLYNEQFF. The full variable domain, its missing parts supplied by reference TRBV7-9 and TRBJ2-1, is DTGVSQNPRHKITKRGQNVTFRCDPISEHNRLYWYRQTLGQGPEFLTYFQNEAQLEKSRLLSDRFSAERPKGSFSTLEIQRTEQGDSAMYLCASSLTGLYNEQFFGPGTRLTVL.

The sample holds one count of this clone. V usage is TRBV7-2 and J usage is TRBJ2-1; the D gene is possibly TRBD1 (6 bases). The CDR3 runs 13 residues. Trimming pared 4 bases from V and 5 bases from J, leaving 9 bases between. CDR1 and CDR2 (germline): SGHTA, FQGNSA. CDR3 sequence (DNA): TGTGCCAGCAGCTCGGGACAAAACAATGAGCAGTTCTTC. It translates to CASSSGQNNEQFF.

V and J are TRBV11-2 and TRBJ1-1; no reliable D call. The germline CDR1 and CDR2 sequences are SGHAT and FQNNGV. The length of the CDR3 is 12 residues. The V end was cut by 5 bases, the J end by 7 bases, with 11 bases between. CDR3 loop: CASSGYGIEAFF. CDR3 DNA: TGTGCCAGCAGCGGGTACGGGATTGAAGCTTTCTTT.

The chain couples TRBV6-5 to TRBJ1-6, with D hard to call. The CDR3 has 14 residues. Trimming removed 5 bases from V and 7 bases from J, with 12 bases in between. CDR1 MNHEY and CDR2 SVGAGI come from the germline V gene. CDR3 nucleotides: TGTGCCAGCAGTCAGGTTTGGGCGAATTCACCCCTCCACTTT. It encodes CASSQVWANSPLHF.

The chain links TRBV27 to TRBJ2-3; D possibly matches TRBD1 or TRBD2 (6 bases each). Per germline, CDR1 MNHEY and CDR2 SMNVEV (reference sequence). The germline V and J ends were trimmed by 6 bases and 2 bases, with 15 bases remaining between them. This CDR3 comprises 15 residues. The CDR3 protein is CASRGGGTHTDTQYF. The CDR3 nucleotides read TGTGCCAGCAGGGGGGGCGGGACCCACACAGATACGCAGTATTTT.

This chain uses TRBV6-4 with TRBJ1-1; D uncertain. This CDR3 comprises 16 residues. The germline gives CDR1 MRHNA, CDR2 SNTAGT. Trimming removed 2 bases at V and 1 base at J, with 14 bases between. CDR3 region: CASSDGGIDGNTEAFF. In nucleotides, the CDR3 is TGTGCCAGCAGTGACGGCGGAATTGATGGGAACACTGAAGCTTTCTTT.

The CDR3 sequence is CASAPTLESNEKLFF. The CDR3 coding sequence is TGTGCCAGCGCTCCTACACTGGAAAGTAATGAAAAACTGTTTTTT. The chain carries TRBV6-6 and TRBJ1-4; D is ambiguous. Trimming shortened V by 8 bases and J by 4 bases, and 17 bases separated the two germline ends. The CDR3 extends over 15 amino acids. Germline CDR1 is MNHNY and CDR2 is SVGAGI (reference sequence).

The genes are TRBV7-9 and TRBJ1-4; D uncertain. The V and J ends lost 2 bases and 5 bases respectively, with 6 bases between them. Germline V gives CDR1 SEHNR, CDR2 FQNEAQ (reference sequence). The CDR3 sequence is 13 residues long. CDR3 region: CASSLSPNEKLFF. For the CDR3, the DNA is TGTGCCAGCAGCTTATCACCGAATGAAAAACTGTTTTTT.

This sequence joins TRBV23-1 and TRBJ2-2; 7 bases match TRBD1. Being an ORF, TRBV23-1 has a function that is uncertain. This CDR3 has 16 amino acids. Germline trimming cut 4 bases from V and 5 bases from J; bases unmatched to any gene: 10. The CDR3 DNA reads as TGCGCCAGCAGTCTAATCCCAGGGGGATTAACCGGGGAGCTGTTTTTT. This sequence encodes CASSLIPGGLTGELFF.

Of note for this clone: Possible read error: a much larger clone is one base away. V usage is TRBV7-2 and J usage is TRBJ2-7; D not resolved. This CDR3 region has 11 residues. CDR1 is SGHTA and CDR2 is FQGNSA in the germline V gene. The germline V and J ends were trimmed by 2 bases and 4 bases, with 3 bases remaining between them. This chain's CDR3 is CASSLNYEQYF. The CDR3 DNA reads as TGTGCCAGCAGCTTAAATTACGAGCAGTACTTC.

The chain combines TRBV6-2 or TRBV6-3 with TRBJ1-5; TRBD1 aligns across 9 bases. The CDR3 is 18 residues long. J gave up 2 bases and V 2 bases, and 10 bases lay outside the gene matches. Germline CDR1 and CDR2: MNHEY and SVGEGT. CDR3 sequence reads: CASSYHTGQGRGNQPQHF. The CDR3 DNA is TGTGCCAGCAGTTACCATACGGGACAGGGCCGGGGCAATCAGCCCCAGCATTTT.

V usage is TRBV18 and J usage is TRBJ2-5; 7 bases match TRBD1. The length of the CDR3 is 15 residues. The junction had 6 bases not matched to a gene; V was cut back by 4 bases and J by 1 base. Looked up from germline, CDR1 is KGHSH and CDR2 is LQKENI. The CDR3 bases are TGTGCCAGCTCACAGACCCGGGACAGCCAAGAGACCCAGTACTTC. This encodes CASSQTRDSQETQYF.

This clone was seen once. This chain links TRBV9 with TRBJ2-4; TRBD2 agrees at 11 bases. The germline gives CDR1 SGDLS, CDR2 YYNGEE. V gave up 0 bases and J gave up 7 bases; unmatched junction bases: 9. The CDR3 runs 17 residues. CDR3 DNA sequence: TGTGCCAGCAGCGTAGAGGGACTAGCGGTGGATGGTAACATTCAGTACTTC. Translated: CASSVEGLAVDGNIQYF.

V gene TRBV6-1 combines with J gene TRBJ2-7; possible D gene TRBD2, 7 bases. V was cut by 2 bases and J by 7 bases, with 18 bases left in between. Germline assignment: CDR1 MNHNS and CDR2 SASEGT. The CDR3 has 15 residues. CDR3 residues: CASSERGATIFEQYF. The DNA of the CDR3 is TGTGCCAGCAGTGAACGGGGGGCCACCATCTTTGAGCAGTACTTC.

This clone was seen only once. V usage is TRBV2 and J usage is TRBJ2-5; 9 nucleotides match TRBD2. Germline V gene lookup returns CDR1 SNHLY and CDR2 FYNNEI. The CDR3 covers 13 residues. V was clipped by 7 bases and J by 5 bases; unmatched bases: 5. The CDR3 coding sequence is TGTGCCAGCATCGGGCTAGCGGGGGAGACCCAGTACTTC. This codes for CASIGLAGETQYF. The whole variable domain, remainder taken from reference TRBV2 and TRBJ2-5, is EPEVTQTPSHQVTQMGQEVILRCVPISNHLYFYWYRQILGQKVEFLVSFYNNEISEKSEIFDDQFSVERPDGSNFTLKIRSTKLEDSAMYFCASIGLAGETQYFGPGTRLLVL.

The CDR3 nucleotides are TGTGCCAGCAGCCAATCCGGTGGAGCTGGCTACACCTTC. Its protein is CASSQSGGAGYTF. The V gene is TRBV6-5, the J gene TRBJ1-2; D remains unclear. The CDR3 is made up of 13 amino acids. The germline CDR1 and CDR2 sequences are MNHEY and SVGAGI. The germline V and J ends were trimmed by 6 bases and 7 bases, with 15 bases remaining between them.

The V call is TRBV7-7, the J call TRBJ2-2; TRBD1 matches 8 bases. This CDR3 has 16 residues. Losses at the gene ends were 2 bases for V and 5 bases for J; bases not matched to a gene: 7. CDR1 is SSHAT and CDR2 is FNYEAQ in the germline V gene (reference sequence). This CDR3 is CASSLYVQGATGELFF. The CDR3 DNA sequence: TGTGCCAGCAGCTTATATGTGCAGGGGGCTACCGGGGAGCTGTTTTTT.

The chain couples TRBV5-1 to TRBJ2-7; 13 positions agree with TRBD2. Per germline, CDR1 SGHRS and CDR2 YFSETQ. This CDR3 has 16 amino acids. The V gene end was trimmed by 4 bases and the J gene end by 7 bases; junction bases not matched to a gene: 11. CDR3 nucleotides: TGCGCCAGCAGCGTGGGGGAACTAGCGGGGGGGCATGAGCAGTACTTC. Amino acids: CASSVGELAGGHEQYF.

The V and J genes are TRBV11-2 and TRBJ2-7, with 10 bases lining up with TRBD1. The CDR3 sequence is 15 residues long. V was pared by 3 bases and J by 7 bases, with 9 bases of the junction left unmatched. Germline loops: CDR1 SGHAT, CDR2 FQNNGV. CDR3 amino acids: CASSFRDRGYGEQYF. CDR3 DNA sequence: TGTGCCAGCAGCTTCCGGGACAGGGGATATGGGGAGCAGTACTTC.

The chain is built from TRBV5-5 and TRBJ2-3; 7 positions agree with TRBD1. Trimming took 4 bases from V and 4 from J; bases not matched to a gene: 9. This CDR3 spans 15 amino acids. Germline V lookup: CDR1 SGHKS, CDR2 YYEKEE (reference sequence). In DNA, the CDR3 is TGTGCCAGCAGCGCATGGACAGGATTAGCAGATACGCAGTATTTT. This codes for CASSAWTGLADTQYF.

This clone showed up just a few times. The chain joins TRBV21-1 to TRBJ1-4; the DNA was not compared with TRBD1, the D call given in the table. TRBV21-1 is flagged as a pseudogene. The CDR3 length is 15 residues. The CDR3 coding sequence is TGTGCCAGCAGCGCCAAGGACAGGGCTTGGGAAAAACTGTTTTTT. Translating it yields CASSAKDRAWEKLFF.

The rearrangement joins TRBV11-2 to TRBJ2-1; the D is unclear. V shed 3 bases and J shed 1 base, with 16 bases lying between them. The CDR3 extends over 17 amino acids. CDR1 is SGHAT, CDR2 FQNNGV, per germline. CDR3 amino acids: CASSFKQTPSSYNEQFF. CDR3 coding DNA: TGTGCCAGCAGCTTTAAACAGACCCCCTCGTCCTACAATGAGCAGTTCTTC.

This clone was found a few times. V gene TRBV18 combines with J gene TRBJ1-2; D is possibly TRBD1 (5 bases). V lost 8 bases and J 7 bases, leaving 17 bases between the germline ends. Per the germline V gene, CDR1 is KGHSH and CDR2 is LQKENI. The CDR3 consists of 13 residues. In nucleotides, the CDR3 is TGTGCCAGCGCAACGGGGGAAAATCGTGGCTACACCTTC. This sequence encodes CASATGENRGYTF. The complete variable domain, with remaining parts taken from reference TRBV18 and TRBJ1-2, reads NAGVMQNPRHLVRRRGQEARLRCSPMKGHSHVYWYRQLPEEGLKFMVYLQKENIIDESGMPKERFSAEFPKEGPSILRIQQVVRGDSAAYFCASATGENRGYTFGSGTRLTVV.

The CDR3 region is CASRPSQGPYGYTF. CDR3 nucleotides: TGTGCCAGCAGGCCATCGCAGGGCCCATATGGCTACACCTTC. The V call is TRBV27, the J call TRBJ1-2; TRBD1 might be the D (5 bases). CDR1 is MNHEY and CDR2 is SMNVEV in the germline V gene (reference sequence). The CDR3 is 14 residues long. V lost 6 bases to trimming and J lost 5 bases, with 16 bases between them.